The clone carrying this TCR beta chain was picked up one time. The antigen is not known. The data are from a study of T cell responses to AZD1222 COVID-19 vaccine. Study details: Samples with a second dose at about 4 or about 12 weeks were pooled together.

The length of the CDR3 is 15 residues. CDR1 KGHDR and CDR2 SFDVKD come from the germline V gene. The V gene end was trimmed by 5 bases and the J gene end by 6 bases; junction bases not matched to a gene: 7. Study-level findings and limits: There were mostly white British donors and more females than males, and clonal diversity was possibly underestimated. Of the AZD1222 recipients, only five or six were seropositive at baseline.

The table came from immunoSEQ multiplex PCR; TCRdb's copy has only in-frame clones and leaves some out. The table records over 100,000 clones, 90% of them present only once. The sample was peripheral blood, taken on day 0 of AZD1222 vaccination. The V call is TRBV24-1, the J call TRBJ2-2; TRBD1 matches 8 bases. The sequence derives from an adult in good health. The chain's CDR3 is CATSAQGAVSGELFF. The CDR3 DNA follows: TGTGCCACCAGTGCGCAGGGGGCGGTTTCCGGGGAGCTGTTTTTT.